This TCR beta chain comes out of a study of T cells in Graves' hyperthyroidism and ophthalmopathy. Study results and limitations: Most thyroid clonotypes expanded above 0.001 appeared in blood too.

This clonotype was counted at least ten times. Its antigen is still unknown. Template material for amplifying TCR beta CDR3 regions consisted of RNA transcripts. A first-round RT-PCR of the TCR CDR3 used the HTBI primer set. TCRdb re-called the multiplex PCR reads through MiXCR, storing one row per CDR3 protein. The table shows a few hundred thousand distinct CDR3 sequences, with less than 20% occurring only once. The CDR3 length is 12 residues. V was cut by 6 bases and J by 4 bases, with 9 bases left in between. Germline CDR1 reads SNHLY; CDR2 reads FYNNEI. The clonotype was recovered from a woman aged 40-49 years with Graves' ophthalmopathy. The genes are TRBV2 and TRBJ1-2; D perhaps matches TRBD1 (5 bases). Sequencing was carried out using blood. The chain's CDR3 is CASRQESYGYTF. The CDR3 nucleotides are TGTGCCAGCAGACAGGAGAGCTATGGCTACACCTTC.